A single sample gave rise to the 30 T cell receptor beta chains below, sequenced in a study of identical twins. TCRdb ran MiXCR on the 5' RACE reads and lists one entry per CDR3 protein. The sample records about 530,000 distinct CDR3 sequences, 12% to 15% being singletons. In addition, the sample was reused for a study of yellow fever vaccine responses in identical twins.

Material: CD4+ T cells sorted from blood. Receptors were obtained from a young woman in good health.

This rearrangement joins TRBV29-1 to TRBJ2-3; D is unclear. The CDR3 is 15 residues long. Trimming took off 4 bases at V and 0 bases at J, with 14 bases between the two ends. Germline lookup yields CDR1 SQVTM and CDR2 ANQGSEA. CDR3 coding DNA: TGCAGCGTTGGGAAGGGCGGATATAGCACAGATACGCAGTATTTT. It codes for CSVGKGGYSTDTQYF.

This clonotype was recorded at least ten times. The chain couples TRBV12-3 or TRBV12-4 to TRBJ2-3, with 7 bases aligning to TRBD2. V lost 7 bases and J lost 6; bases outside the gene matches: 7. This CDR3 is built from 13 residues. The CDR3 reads CASTAGSADTQYF. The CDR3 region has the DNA TGTGCCAGCACAGCGGGGTCAGCGGATACGCAGTATTTT.

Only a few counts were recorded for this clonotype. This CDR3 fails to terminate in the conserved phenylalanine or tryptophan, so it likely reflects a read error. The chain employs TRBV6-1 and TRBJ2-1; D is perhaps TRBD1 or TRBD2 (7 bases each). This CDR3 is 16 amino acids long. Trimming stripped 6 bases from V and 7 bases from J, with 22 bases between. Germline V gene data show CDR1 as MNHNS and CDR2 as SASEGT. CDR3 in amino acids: CASRASYRGGFNEQFS. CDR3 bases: TGTGCCAGCAGGGCCAGTTACAGGGGAGGGTTTAATGAGCAGTTCTCC.

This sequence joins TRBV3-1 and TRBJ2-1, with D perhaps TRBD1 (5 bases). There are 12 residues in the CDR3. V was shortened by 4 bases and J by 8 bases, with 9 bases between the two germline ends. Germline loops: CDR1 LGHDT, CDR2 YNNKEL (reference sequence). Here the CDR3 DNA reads TGTGCCAGCAGCCTCAGGGTCCATGAGCAGTTCTTC. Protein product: CASSLRVHEQFF.

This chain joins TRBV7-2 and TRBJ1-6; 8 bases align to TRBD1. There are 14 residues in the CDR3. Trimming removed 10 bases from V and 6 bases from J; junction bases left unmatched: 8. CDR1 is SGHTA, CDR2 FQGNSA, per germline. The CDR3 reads CATRADRGNSPLHF. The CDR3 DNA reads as TGTGCCACCAGAGCCGACAGGGGTAATTCACCCCTCCACTTT.

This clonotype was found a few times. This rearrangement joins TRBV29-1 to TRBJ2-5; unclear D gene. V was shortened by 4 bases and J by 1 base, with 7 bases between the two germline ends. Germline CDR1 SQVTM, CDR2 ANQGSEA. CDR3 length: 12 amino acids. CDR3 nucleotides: TGCAGCGTTGGGTGGAGCCAAGAGACCCAGTACTTC. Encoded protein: CSVGWSQETQYF.

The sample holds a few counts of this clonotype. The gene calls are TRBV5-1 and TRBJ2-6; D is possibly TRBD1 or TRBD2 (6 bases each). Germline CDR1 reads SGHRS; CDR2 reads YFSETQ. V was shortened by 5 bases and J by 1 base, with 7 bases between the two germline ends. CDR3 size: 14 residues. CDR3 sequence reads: CASRGGSGANVLTF. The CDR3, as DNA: TGCGCCAGCAGAGGGGGGTCTGGGGCCAACGTCCTGACTTTC.

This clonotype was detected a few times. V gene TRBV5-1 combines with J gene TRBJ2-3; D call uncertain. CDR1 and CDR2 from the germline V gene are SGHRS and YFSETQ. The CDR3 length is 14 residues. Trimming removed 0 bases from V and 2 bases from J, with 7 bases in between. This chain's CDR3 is CASSLGKATDTQYF. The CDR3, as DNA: TGCGCCAGCAGCTTGGGCAAAGCCACAGATACGCAGTATTTT.

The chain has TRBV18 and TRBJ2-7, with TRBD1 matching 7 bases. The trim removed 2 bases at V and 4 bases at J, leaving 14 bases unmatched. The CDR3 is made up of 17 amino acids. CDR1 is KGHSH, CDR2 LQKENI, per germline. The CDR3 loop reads CASSPKMLRGGFYEQYF. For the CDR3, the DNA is TGTGCCAGCTCACCAAAGATGCTTCGAGGGGGCTTTTACGAGCAGTACTTC.

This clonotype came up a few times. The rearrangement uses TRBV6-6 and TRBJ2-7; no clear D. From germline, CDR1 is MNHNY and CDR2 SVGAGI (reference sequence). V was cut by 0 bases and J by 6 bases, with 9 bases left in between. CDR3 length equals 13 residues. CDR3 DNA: TGTGCCAGCAGTTACTCAGGGAAGAGCGAGCAGTACTTC. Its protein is CASSYSGKSEQYF.

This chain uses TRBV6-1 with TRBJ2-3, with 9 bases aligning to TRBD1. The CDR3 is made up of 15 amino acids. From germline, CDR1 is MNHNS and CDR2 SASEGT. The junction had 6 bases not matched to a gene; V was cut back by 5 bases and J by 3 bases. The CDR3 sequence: CASSQQGAWTDTQYF. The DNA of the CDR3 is TGTGCCAGCAGTCAACAGGGGGCATGGACAGATACGCAGTATTTT.

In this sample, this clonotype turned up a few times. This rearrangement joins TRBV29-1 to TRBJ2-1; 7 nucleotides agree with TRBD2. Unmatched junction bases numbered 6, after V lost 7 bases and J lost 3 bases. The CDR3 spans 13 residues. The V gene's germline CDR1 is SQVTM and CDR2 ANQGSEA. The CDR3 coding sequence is TGCAGCGCCAGCGGCGGGAGCTACAATGAGCAGTTCTTC. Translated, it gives CSASGGSYNEQFF.

This CDR3 is CASSLGWRNGNQPQHF. The CDR3 coding sequence is TGTGCCAGCAGCTTAGGTTGGAGGAACGGCAATCAGCCCCAGCATTTT. The chain combines TRBV7-2 with TRBJ1-5; unclear D gene. The CDR3 is 16 amino acids. Trimming cost V 1 base and J 2 bases, with 12 bases left between them. Germline CDR1 is SGHTA and CDR2 is FQGNSA.

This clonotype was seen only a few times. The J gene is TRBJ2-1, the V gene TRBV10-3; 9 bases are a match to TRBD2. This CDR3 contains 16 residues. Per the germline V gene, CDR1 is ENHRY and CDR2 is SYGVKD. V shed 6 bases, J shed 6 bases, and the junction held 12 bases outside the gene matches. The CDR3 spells CAISSTGTSPVNEQFF. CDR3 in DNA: TGTGCCATCAGCTCAACCGGGACTAGCCCGGTCAATGAGCAGTTCTTC.

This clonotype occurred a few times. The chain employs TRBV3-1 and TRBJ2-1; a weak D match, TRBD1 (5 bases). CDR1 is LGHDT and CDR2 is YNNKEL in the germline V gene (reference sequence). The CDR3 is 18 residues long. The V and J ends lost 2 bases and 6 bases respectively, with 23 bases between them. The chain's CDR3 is CASSQQFGQGGRGNEQFF. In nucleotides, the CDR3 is TGTGCCAGCAGCCAACAATTCGGGCAGGGTGGTAGGGGCAATGAGCAGTTCTTC.

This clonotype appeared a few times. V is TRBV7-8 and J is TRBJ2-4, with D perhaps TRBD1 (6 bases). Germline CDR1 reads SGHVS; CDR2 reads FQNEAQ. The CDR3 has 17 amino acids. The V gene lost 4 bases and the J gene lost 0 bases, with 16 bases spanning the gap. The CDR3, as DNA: TGTGCCAGCAGCTACCGGGACAACGTCCTAGCCAAAAACATTCAGTACTTC. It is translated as CASSYRDNVLAKNIQYF. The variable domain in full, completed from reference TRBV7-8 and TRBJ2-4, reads GAGVSQSPRYKVAKRGQDVALRCDPISGHVSLFWYQQALGQGPEFLTYFQNEAQLDKSGLPSDRFFAERPEGSVSTLKIQRTQQEDSAVYLCASSYRDNVLAKNIQYFGAGTRLSVL.

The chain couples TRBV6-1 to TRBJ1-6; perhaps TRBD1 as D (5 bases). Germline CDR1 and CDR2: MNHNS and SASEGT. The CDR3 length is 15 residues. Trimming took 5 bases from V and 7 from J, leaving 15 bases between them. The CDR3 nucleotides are TGTGCCAGCAGTCCGACCGGGACGGGGAATTCACCCCTCCACTTT. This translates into CASSPTGTGNSPLHF.

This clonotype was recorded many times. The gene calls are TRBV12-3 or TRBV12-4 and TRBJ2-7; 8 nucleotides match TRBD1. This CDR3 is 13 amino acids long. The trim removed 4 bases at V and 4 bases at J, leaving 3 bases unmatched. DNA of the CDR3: TGTGCCAGCAGTTCGCGACAGGGGTACGAGCAGTACTTC. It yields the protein CASSSRQGYEQYF.

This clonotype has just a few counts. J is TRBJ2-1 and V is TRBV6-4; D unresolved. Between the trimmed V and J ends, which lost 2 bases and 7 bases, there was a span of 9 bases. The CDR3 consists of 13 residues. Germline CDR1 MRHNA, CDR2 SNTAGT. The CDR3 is CASSDVIGNEQFF. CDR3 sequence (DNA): TGTGCCAGCAGTGACGTAATAGGGAATGAGCAGTTCTTC.

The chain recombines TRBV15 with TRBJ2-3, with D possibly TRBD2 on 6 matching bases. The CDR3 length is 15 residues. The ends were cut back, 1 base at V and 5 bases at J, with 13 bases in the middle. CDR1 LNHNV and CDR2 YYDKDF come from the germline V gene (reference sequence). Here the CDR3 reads CATSRAGRIQDTQYF. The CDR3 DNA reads TGTGCCACCAGCAGAGCCGGGAGAATACAAGATACGCAGTATTTT.

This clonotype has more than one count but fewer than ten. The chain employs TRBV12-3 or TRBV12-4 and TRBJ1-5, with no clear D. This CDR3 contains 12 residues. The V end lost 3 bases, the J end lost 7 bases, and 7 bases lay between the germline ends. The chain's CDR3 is CASSFNKQPQHF. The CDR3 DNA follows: TGTGCCAGCAGTTTTAATAAGCAGCCCCAGCATTTT.

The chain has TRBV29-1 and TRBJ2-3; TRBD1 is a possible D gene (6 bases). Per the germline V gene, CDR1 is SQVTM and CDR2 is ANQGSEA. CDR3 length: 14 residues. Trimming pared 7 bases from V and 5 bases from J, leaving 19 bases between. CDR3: CSASGTPGGDTQYF. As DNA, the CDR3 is TGCAGCGCCTCCGGGACACCCGGCGGAGATACGCAGTATTTT.

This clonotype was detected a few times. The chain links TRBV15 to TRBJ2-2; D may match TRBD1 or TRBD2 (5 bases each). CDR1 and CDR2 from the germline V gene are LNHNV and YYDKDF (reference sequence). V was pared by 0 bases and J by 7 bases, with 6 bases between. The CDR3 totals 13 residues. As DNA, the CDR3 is TGTGCCACCAGCAGAGATGGGGGCGGGGAGCTGTTTTTT. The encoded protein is CATSRDGGGELFF.

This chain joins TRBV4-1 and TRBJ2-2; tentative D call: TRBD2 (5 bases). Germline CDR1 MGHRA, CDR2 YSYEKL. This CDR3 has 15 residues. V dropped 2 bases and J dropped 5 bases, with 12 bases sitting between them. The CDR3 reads CASSQSPSGTGELFF. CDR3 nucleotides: TGCGCCAGCAGCCAATCCCCCTCGGGGACCGGGGAGCTGTTTTTT.

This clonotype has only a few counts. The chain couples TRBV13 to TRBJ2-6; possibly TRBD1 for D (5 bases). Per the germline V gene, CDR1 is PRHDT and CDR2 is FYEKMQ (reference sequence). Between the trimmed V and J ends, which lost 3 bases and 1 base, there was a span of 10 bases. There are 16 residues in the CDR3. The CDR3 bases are TGTGCCAGCAGCTTGGACATCTTGTCTGGGGCCAACGTCCTGACTTTC. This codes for CASSLDILSGANVLTF.

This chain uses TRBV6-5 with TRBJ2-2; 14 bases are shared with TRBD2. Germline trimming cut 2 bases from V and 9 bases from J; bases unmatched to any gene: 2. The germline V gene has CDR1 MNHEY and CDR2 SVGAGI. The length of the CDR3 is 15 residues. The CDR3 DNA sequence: TGTGCCAGCAGTTACGGGACTAGCGGGAGATGGGAGCTGTTTTTT. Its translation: CASSYGTSGRWELFF.

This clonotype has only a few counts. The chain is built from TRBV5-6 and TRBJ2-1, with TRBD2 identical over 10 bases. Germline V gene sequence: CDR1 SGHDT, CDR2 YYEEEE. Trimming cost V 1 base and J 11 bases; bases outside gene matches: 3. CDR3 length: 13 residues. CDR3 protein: CASSLPSGSKQFF. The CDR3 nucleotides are TGTGCCAGCAGCTTGCCTAGCGGGAGTAAGCAGTTCTTC.

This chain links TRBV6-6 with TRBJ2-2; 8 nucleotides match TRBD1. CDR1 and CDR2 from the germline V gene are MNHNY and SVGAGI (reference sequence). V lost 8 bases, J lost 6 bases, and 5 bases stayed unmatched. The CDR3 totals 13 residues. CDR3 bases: TGTGCCAGCTCGGACAGGGACGCCGGGGAGCTGTTTTTT. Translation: CASSDRDAGELFF.

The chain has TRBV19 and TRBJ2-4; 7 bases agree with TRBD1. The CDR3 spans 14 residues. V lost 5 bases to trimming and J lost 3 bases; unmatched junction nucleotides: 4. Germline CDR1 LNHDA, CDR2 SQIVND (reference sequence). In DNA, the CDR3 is TGTGCCAGTAGTCGAGGGGGCGGCAAAAACATTCAGTACTTC. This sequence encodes CASSRGGGKNIQYF. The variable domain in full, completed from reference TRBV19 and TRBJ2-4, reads DGGITQSPKYLFRKEGQNVTLSCEQNLNHDAMYWYRQDPGQGLRLIYYSQIVNDFQKGDIAEGYSVSREKKESFPLTVTSAQKNPTAFYLCASSRGGGKNIQYFGAGTRLSVL.

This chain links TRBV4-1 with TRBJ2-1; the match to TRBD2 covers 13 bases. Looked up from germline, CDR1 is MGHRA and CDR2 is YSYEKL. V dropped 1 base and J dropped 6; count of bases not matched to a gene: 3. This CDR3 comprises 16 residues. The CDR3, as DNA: TGCGCCAGCAGCCAAGGACTAGCGGGGGGCGTCAATGAGCAGTTCTTC. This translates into CASSQGLAGGVNEQFF.